This record looks at one T cell receptor (beta chain) sequence and its context. CDR3 length: 16 residues. CDR1 is KGHDR, CDR2 SFDVKD, per germline. V dropped 0 bases and J dropped 4; count of bases not matched to a gene: 6. This sample was included in a study of human T cells and chemical hapten exposure. TCRdb recomputed calls from the RACE reads with MiXCR, one row per CDR3 protein. There are 90,000 to 110,000 distinct CDR3 sequences in the sample; about 34% occur only once, and roughly 2.5% lies in the top ten. Time point noted: patch test 3, about 24 weeks after DPC sensitization. The treatment here: therapeutic diphenylcyclopropenone sensitization with weekly scalp DPC. Every donor had alopecia and was 18 to 70 years old; all were suitable for DPC.

The clonotype comes from a middle-aged man with alopecia areata. Some clones in this sample may be carry-over from other donors' samples. The sequenced sample was whole blood, obtained in connection with sensitization to the hapten diphenylcyclopropenone (DPC). V gene TRBV24-1 combines with J gene TRBJ2-3, with 7 bases matching TRBD2. The CDR3 nucleotides are TGTGCCACCAGTGATTTGGCGGGAGTTTCTTCAGATACGCAGTATTTT. It specifies CATSDLAGVSSDTQYF.